This T cell receptor (beta chain) is from a study of T cell responses to AZD1222 COVID-19 vaccine. General observations from the study: No day 14 peak samples; only post-peak repertoires were characterized.

Comment on this clone: The antigen remains undetermined.

Assay: immunoSEQ multiplex PCR; the TCRdb copy retains only in-frame clones and omits some. The sample yields some 84,000 clones, around 88% seen once. This receptor was taken from an adult who received the AZD1222 COVID-19 vaccine. Sequences were derived from peripheral blood, sampled 28 days after the second AZD1222 dose.

The CDR3, as DNA: TGTGCCAGTTTTACAGGGGGCGAAATTAAGAACTATGGCTACACCTTC. This sequence encodes CASFTGGEIKNYGYTF. This chain connects TRBV28 to TRBJ1-2; 9 bases map to TRBD1. J was trimmed by 2 bases and V by 9 bases; bases with no gene match: 13. The CDR3 consists of 16 residues. Per the germline V gene, CDR1 is MDHEN and CDR2 is SYDVKM.